This T cell receptor beta chain was retrieved from a study of blood T cell repertoires in COVID-19. Overall study: Italy, Spain and the United States were the sources of the convalescent and acute COVID-19 samples. PBMCs, B-cell-depleted T cells, or T cells provided the cDNA or gDNA that made up the material.

In the authors' methods: How many nucleated cells were present was estimated from reference gene primer amplification. The repertoire was sequenced with immunoSEQ multiplex PCR; TCRdb's copy has only in-frame clones and lacks some. V and J calls and clone size come straight from that table; D and trimming were deduced from the DNA. The sample holds fewer than 300,000 clones; approximately 86% are singletons and the top ten take about 9.2%. The sample was peripheral blood. The receptor comes from a man aged 35-49 years who had recovered from COVID-19.

CDR3 sequence reads: CAIESPGVSYEQYF. CDR3 in DNA: TGTGCCATAGAATCGCCGGGGGTCTCCTACGAGCAGTACTTC. This chain joins TRBV10-3 and TRBJ2-7, with D perhaps matching TRBD2 (6 bases). The germline gives CDR1 ENHRY, CDR2 SYGVKD. The CDR3 length is 14 residues. Trimming cost V 9 bases and J 0 bases, with 15 bases left between them.